The T cell receptor (beta chain) described here comes from a study of T-cell reconstitution after alpha-beta-depleted transplantation in children. This clonotype was seen ten or more times. It was with unique molecular identifiers that the TCRbeta library was prepared. One entry per CDR3 protein results from TCRdb running MiXCR on the PCR reads. The sample includes 700,000 to 950,000 distinct CDR3 sequences, roughly 16% seen only once; the top ten take roughly 5%. This CDR3 has 16 amino acids. V shed 5 bases, J shed 6 bases, and the junction held 8 bases outside the gene matches. Germline V gene sequence: CDR1 SGHTA, CDR2 FQGNSA.

This TCR was sampled from a male patient between 10 and 17 years old who had a stem cell transplant for acute lymphoblastic leukemia, so the T cells may come from the graft donor. The source material was PBMCs, mostly from graft donor cells, sampled 360 days after TCRalphabeta/CD19-depleted stem cell transplant. This sequence joins TRBV7-2 and TRBJ2-1; the match to TRBD2 covers 12 bases. The CDR3 here is CASSVQLAGGLNEQFF. DNA for the CDR3: TGTGCCAGCAGCGTTCAACTAGCGGGAGGTCTCAATGAGCAGTTCTTC.